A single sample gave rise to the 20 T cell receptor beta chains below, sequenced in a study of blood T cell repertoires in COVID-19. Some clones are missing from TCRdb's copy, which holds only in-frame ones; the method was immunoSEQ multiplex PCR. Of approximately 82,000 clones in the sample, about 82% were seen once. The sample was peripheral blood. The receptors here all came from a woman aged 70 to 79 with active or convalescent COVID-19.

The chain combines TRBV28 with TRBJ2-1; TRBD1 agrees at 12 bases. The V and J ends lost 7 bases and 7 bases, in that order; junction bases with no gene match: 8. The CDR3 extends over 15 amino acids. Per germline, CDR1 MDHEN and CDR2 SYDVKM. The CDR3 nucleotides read TGTGCCAGCACCCCGGGACAGGGGGCCAGGAATGAGCAGTTCTTC. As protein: CASTPGQGARNEQFF.

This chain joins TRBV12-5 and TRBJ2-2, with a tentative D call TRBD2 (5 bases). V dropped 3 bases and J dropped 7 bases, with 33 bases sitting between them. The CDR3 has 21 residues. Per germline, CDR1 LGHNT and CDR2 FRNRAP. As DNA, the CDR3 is TGTGCTAGTGGTTTAATTGTGGGCTTGTGGAGTGAGGCCGACCGGGACGGGGAGCTGTTTTTT. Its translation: CASGLIVGLWSEADRDGELFF. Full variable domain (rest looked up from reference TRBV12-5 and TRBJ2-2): DARVTQTPRHKVTEMGQEVTMRCQPILGHNTVFWYRQTMMQGLELLAYFRNRAPLDDSGMPKDRFSAEMPDATLATLKIQPSEPRDSAVYFCASGLIVGLWSEADRDGELFFGEGSRLTVL.

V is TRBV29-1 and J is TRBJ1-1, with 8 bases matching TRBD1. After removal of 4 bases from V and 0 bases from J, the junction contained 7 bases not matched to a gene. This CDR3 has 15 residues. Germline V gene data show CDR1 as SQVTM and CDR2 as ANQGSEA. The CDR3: CSVVGAGGMNTEAFF. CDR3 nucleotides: TGCAGCGTTGTCGGGGCAGGGGGCATGAACACTGAAGCTTTCTTT.

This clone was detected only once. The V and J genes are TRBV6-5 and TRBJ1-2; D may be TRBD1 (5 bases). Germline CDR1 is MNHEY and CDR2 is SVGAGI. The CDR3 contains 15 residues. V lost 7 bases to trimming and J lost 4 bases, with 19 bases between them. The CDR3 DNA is TGTGCCAGCACCCACAGACAGCTCTCACTCTATGGCTACACCTTC. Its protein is CASTHRQLSLYGYTF.

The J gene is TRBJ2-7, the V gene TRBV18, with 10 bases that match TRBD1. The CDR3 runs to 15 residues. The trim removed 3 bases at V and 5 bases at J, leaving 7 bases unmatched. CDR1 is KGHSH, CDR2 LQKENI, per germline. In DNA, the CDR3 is TGTGCCAGCTCACCCGTGACAGGGGGCTTGAACGAGCAGTACTTC. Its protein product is CASSPVTGGLNEQYF.

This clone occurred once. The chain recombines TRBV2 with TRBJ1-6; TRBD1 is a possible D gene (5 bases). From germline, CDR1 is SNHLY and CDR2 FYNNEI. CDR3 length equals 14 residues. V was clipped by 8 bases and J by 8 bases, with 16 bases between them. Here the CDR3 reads CASGGGIFYSPLHF. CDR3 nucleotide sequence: TGTGCCAGCGGGGGGGGTATATTCTATTCACCCCTCCACTTT.

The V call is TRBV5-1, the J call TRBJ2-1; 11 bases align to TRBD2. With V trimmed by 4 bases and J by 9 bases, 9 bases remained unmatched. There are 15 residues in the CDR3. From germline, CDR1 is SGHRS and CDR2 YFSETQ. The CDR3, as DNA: TGCGCCAGCAGCAACAAAACTAGCGGGGGTGGTGAGCAGTTCTTC. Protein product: CASSNKTSGGGEQFF.

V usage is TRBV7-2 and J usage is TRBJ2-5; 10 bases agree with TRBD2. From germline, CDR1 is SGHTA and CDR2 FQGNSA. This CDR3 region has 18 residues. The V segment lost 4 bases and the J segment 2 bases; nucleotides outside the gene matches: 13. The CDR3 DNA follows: TGTGCCAGCAGCTCCACCCGGAGCGGGGGGGGCCGGCAAGAGACCCAGTACTTC. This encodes CASSSTRSGGGRQETQYF.

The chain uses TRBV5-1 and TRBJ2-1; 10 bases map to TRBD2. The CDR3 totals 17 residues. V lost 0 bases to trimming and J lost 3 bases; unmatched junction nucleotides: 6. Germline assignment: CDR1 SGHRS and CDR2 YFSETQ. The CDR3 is CASSLDLAGANYNEQFF. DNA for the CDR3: TGCGCCAGCAGCTTGGATCTAGCGGGGGCCAACTACAATGAGCAGTTCTTC.

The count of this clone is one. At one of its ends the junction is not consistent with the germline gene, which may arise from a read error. The CDR3 nucleotides are TGTGCCAGCAGCTTAGACAGGAGCTATGGCTACACCTTC. Translating gives CASSLDRSYGYTF. The J gene is TRBJ1-2, the V gene TRBV12-3 or TRBV12-4; TRBD1 is a possible D gene (6 bases). CDR3 length: 13 amino acids.

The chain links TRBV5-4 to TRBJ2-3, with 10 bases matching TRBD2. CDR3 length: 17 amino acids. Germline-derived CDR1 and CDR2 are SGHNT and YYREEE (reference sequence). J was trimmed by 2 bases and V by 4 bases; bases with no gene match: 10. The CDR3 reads CASSTRGAGGNTDTQYF. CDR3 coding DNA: TGTGCCAGCAGCACTCGGGGAGCGGGGGGGAACACAGATACGCAGTATTTT.

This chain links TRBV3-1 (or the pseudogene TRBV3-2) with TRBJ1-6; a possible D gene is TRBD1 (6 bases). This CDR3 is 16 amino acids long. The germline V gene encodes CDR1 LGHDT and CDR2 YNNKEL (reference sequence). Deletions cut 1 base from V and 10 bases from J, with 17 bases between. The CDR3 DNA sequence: TGTGCCAGCAGCCAAGGGGGGAGGGACAAGGGGTCACCCCTCCACTTT. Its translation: CASSQGGRDKGSPLHF.

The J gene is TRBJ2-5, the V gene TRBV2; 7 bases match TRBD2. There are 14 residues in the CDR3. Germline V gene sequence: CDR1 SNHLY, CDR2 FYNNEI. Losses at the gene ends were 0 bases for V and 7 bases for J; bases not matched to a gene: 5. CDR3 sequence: CASSEARSGGTQYF. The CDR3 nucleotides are TGTGCCAGCAGTGAAGCGAGGTCGGGGGGGACCCAGTACTTC.

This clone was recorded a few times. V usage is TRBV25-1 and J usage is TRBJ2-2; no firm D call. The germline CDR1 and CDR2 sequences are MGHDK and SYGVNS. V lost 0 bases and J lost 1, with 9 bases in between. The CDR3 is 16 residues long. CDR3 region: CASSEYWALNTGELFF. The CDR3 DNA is TGTGCCAGCAGTGAATACTGGGCCCTGAACACCGGGGAGCTGTTTTTT.

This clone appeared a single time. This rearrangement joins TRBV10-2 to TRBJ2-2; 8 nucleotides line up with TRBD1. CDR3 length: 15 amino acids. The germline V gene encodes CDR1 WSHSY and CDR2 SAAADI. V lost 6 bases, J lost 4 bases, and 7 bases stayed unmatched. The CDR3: CASRPTGAVTGELFF. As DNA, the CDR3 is TGCGCCAGCAGACCGACAGGGGCGGTCACCGGGGAGCTGTTTTTT.

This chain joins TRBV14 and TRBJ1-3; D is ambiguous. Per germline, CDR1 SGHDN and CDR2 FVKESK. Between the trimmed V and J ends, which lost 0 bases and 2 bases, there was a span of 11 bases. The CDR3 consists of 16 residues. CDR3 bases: TGTGCCAGCAGCCAAGAAGTGTGGCACGCTGGAAACACCATATATTTT. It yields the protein CASSQEVWHAGNTIYF.

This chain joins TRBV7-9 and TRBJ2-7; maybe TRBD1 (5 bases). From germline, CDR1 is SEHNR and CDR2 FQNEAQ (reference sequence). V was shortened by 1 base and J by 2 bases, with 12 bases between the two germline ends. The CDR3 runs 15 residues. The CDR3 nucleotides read TGTGCCAGCAGCTTAGGGCAGGGTATCGCCTACGAGCAGTACTTC. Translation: CASSLGQGIAYEQYF.

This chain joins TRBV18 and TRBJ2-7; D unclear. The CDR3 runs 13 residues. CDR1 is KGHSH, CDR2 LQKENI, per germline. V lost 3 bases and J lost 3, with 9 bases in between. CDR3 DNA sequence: TGTGCCAGCTCACCCATAGCCTTCTACGAGCAGTACTTC. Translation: CASSPIAFYEQYF.

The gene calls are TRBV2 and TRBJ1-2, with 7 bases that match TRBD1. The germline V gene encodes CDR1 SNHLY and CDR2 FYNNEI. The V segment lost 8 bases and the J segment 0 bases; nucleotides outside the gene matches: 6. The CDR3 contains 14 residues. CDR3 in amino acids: CASVRDSPNYGYTF. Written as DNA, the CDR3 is TGTGCCAGCGTAAGGGACAGTCCTAACTATGGCTACACCTTC.

The CDR3 DNA reads as TGTGCCAGCAGCTTACTTCTGGGGGGGGCCTTACAAGAGACCCAGTACTTC. Its protein product is CASSLLLGGALQETQYF. This sequence joins TRBV11-2 and TRBJ2-5, with D possibly being TRBD2 (7 bases). Between the trimmed V and J ends, which lost 2 bases and 2 bases, there was a span of 18 bases. The germline V gene encodes CDR1 SGHAT and CDR2 FQNNGV. CDR3 length: 17 residues.